This T cell receptor (beta chain) was identified during a study of early T cells in non-severe SARS-CoV-2 infection. TCRdb independently ran MiXCR on the 5' RACE reads; one entry per CDR3 protein. The sample consists of about 39,000 distinct CDR3 sequences, about 4% of them appearing once. Germline V gene sequence: CDR1 SQVTM, CDR2 ANQGSEA. V was shortened by 6 bases and J by 0 bases, with 15 bases between the two germline ends. This CDR3 spans 14 amino acids. This clonotype was seen many times. The sequencing sample was made of whole blood. This TCR derives from an adult who was a healthcare worker with PCR-confirmed SARS-CoV-2 infection or an uninfected control (not recorded which). This sequence joins TRBV29-1 and TRBJ2-7; D is possibly TRBD2 (5 bases). The CDR3 DNA reads TGCAGCGTGGGGTCCGTAGGGAGCTCCTACGAGCAGTACTTC. Its translation is CSVGSVGSSYEQYF.